The entry below gives a single T cell receptor (beta chain) sequence along with its context. Its antigen is unidentified. Both TRBC1 and TRBC2 were covered by a beta constant-region primer of two equimolar oligonucleotides. The ligated cDNA underwent four PCR rounds using SP2 and nested alpha and beta constant-region primers. A 12-nucleotide UMI and the SP2 primer were added to the cDNA 3' end by oligonucleotide ligation. One entry per CDR3 protein, called by TCRdb with MiXCR from the UMI-ligation and nested PCR reads. The data hold more than 100,000 distinct CDR3 sequences, with 36% observed a single time. The germline V and J ends were trimmed by 6 bases and 4 bases, with 8 bases remaining between them. Germline CDR1 is SGHTA and CDR2 is FQGNSA. This CDR3 comprises 12 residues. This record belongs to a study of naive and memory T cell subsets. General observations from the study: In naive cells, over 90% of TCR sequences were seen only once. Gini index rose across naive, CM, EM and EMRA in CD4 and CD8.

The rearrangement links TRBV7-2 to TRBJ2-3, with D hard to call. This TCR came from a human donor in good health. Sequencing input: central memory CD4+ T cells from blood. The CDR3 loop reads CASRGFADTQYF. The CDR3 bases are TGTGCCAGCAGGGGGTTTGCAGATACGCAGTATTTT.